The clone carrying this T cell receptor (beta chain) came up many times. The sample belongs to a study of T cells in Graves' hyperthyroidism and ophthalmopathy. Looking at the study overall: Any treatment followed the collection of peripheral blood at initial diagnosis.

RNA transcripts gave rise to amplified TCR beta CDR3 regions. The TCR CDR3 was amplified in a first-round RT-PCR using the HTBI primer set. A single record per CDR3 protein comes from TCRdb applying MiXCR to the multiplex PCR reads. The data show 700,000 or so distinct CDR3 sequences, with about 15% seen just once and roughly 8% held by the top ten. No ophthalmopathy progression within 18 months constituted stable Graves' hyperthyroidism. In patients aged 18 to 65, hyperthyroidism was newly diagnosed, with duration under 2 months. Germline V CDR1 and CDR2: DFQATT, SNEGSKA (reference sequence). The CDR3 consists of 12 residues.

This sequence joins TRBV20-1 and TRBJ2-7; D unclear. What was sequenced was blood. The sequence came from a man younger than 30 with Graves' hyperthyroidism. This CDR3 is CSARVGSYEQYF. The CDR3 coding sequence is TGCAGCGCACGGGTGGGGTCCTACGAGCAGTACTTC.